The clone carrying this TCR beta chain was seen repeatedly, ten times or more. Trimming stripped 1 base from V and 0 bases from J, with 10 bases between. Germline values: CDR1 SGHVS, CDR2 FQNEAQ. The CDR3 spans 17 residues. This entry belongs to a study of T cell repertoires in cytomegalovirus infection. TCRdb analysed the reads with MiXCR anew, one entry per CDR3 protein. The profile covers around 530,000 distinct CDR3 sequences, with 16% appearing a single time and more than 20% taken by the ten largest. The specimen was CD8+ T cells from PBMCs. The chain has TRBV7-8 and TRBJ2-6, with D possibly matching TRBD1 (6 bases). This clonotype was obtained from a human donor in good health (CMV status not recorded). Some clones in this sample may be carry-over from other donors' samples. The DNA of the CDR3 is TGTGCCAGCAGCTTAGGGAGGACAGCCTCTGGGGCCAACGTCCTGACTTTC. This encodes CASSLGRTASGANVLTF.